The rows below give T cell receptor beta chains drawn from one sample of a study of radiotherapy plus CTLA-4 blockade in lung cancer. Assay: immunoSEQ multiplex PCR; the TCRdb copy retains only in-frame clones and omits some. The table lists over 85,000 clones, about 91% of them singletons, with 4% to 6% in the top ten. Sequences were derived from peripheral blood, sampled from a patient treated with radiotherapy plus ipilimumab. These receptor sequences come from a human donor with non-small cell lung cancer that progressed on radiotherapy plus ipilimumab. Both conserved end residues are part of each CDR3. A D gene is named only where the DNA matches it firmly. Clone sizes are given selectively: once, few, many, or a class where the clone is expanded.

clone_size | d_call | j_call | v_call | cdr3_aa | cdr3_nt
- | - | TRBJ1-4 | TRBV15 | CATSRDLGHEKLFF | TGTGCCACCAGCAGAGATCTAGGCCATGAAAAACTGTTTTTT
- | - | TRBJ2-7 | TRBV4-2 | CASSQRRVCLCYEQYF | TGTGCCAGCAGCCAAAGGCGGGTGTGCCTCTGCTACGAGCAGTACTTC
- | TRBD2 | TRBJ2-1 | TRBV29-1 | CSVGVAGGSYNEQFF | TGCAGCGTCGGAGTAGCGGGAGGCTCCTACAATGAGCAGTTCTTC
- | - | TRBJ1-1 | TRBV30 | CAWISRDTEAFF | TGTGCCTGGATTTCCAGGGACACTGAAGCTTTCTTT
- | - | TRBJ1-1 | TRBV9 | CASSVDPQGGVRTEAFF | TGTGCCAGCAGCGTAGATCCACAGGGCGGGGTGAGGACTGAAGCTTTCTTT
- | TRBD2 | TRBJ2-7 | TRBV27 | CASRLREAFSYEQYF | TGTGCCAGCAGGTTGCGGGAGGCCTTCTCCTACGAGCAGTACTTC
- | TRBD1 | TRBJ2-4 | TRBV9 | CASSVTAGGQSIQYF | TGTGCCAGCAGCGTAACGGCAGGGGGCCAGAGCATTCAGTACTTC
- | TRBD2 | TRBJ2-7 | TRBV11-3 | CASSLDPGLAGIEQYF | TGTGCCAGCAGCTTAGATCCGGGACTAGCGGGTATCGAGCAGTACTTC
- | - | TRBJ2-3 | TRBV6-6 | CASSYGQGSSTDTQYF | TGTGCCAGCAGTTACGGGCAGGGCTCTTCGACAGATACGCAGTATTTT
- | - | TRBJ1-2 | TRBV7-8 | CASSSLGTPSGGYTF | TGTGCCAGCAGCTCCCTCGGGACGCCATCGGGCGGCTACACCTTC
- | TRBD1 | TRBJ1-2 | TRBV11-2 | CASSGQGAGGYTF | TGTGCCAGCAGTGGACAGGGGGCAGGAGGCTACACCTTC
- | TRBD1 | TRBJ1-2 | TRBV18 | CASSPETGDGNGYTF | TGTGCCAGCTCACCAGAGACAGGGGATGGAAATGGCTACACCTTC
- | - | TRBJ1-2 | TRBV4-1 | CASSQGGSGYGYTF | TGCGCCAGCAGCCAGGGGGGTTCCGGCTATGGCTACACCTTC
- | - | TRBJ2-2 | TRBV7-6 | CASSSPDTKTGELFF | TGTGCCAGCAGCTCCCCGGACACAAAAACCGGGGAGCTGTTTTTT
- | TRBD1 | TRBJ1-2 | TRBV2 | CASSGQGRNYGYTF | TGTGCCAGCAGTGGACAGGGGCGTAACTATGGCTACACCTTC
- | TRBD2 | TRBJ2-5 | TRBV11-2 | CASSPPGGEETQYF | TGTGCCAGCAGCCCCCCGGGAGGGGAAGAGACCCAGTACTTC
once | - | TRBJ1-1 | TRBV5-4 | CASSLAGPEGIEAFF | TGTGCCAGCAGCTTGGCAGGACCCGAAGGGATTGAAGCTTTCTTT
- | - | TRBJ2-1 | TRBV29-1 | CSVEGAAGDPYNEQFF | TGCAGCGTTGAAGGGGCGGCCGGGGACCCCTACAATGAGCAGTTCTTC
- | - | TRBJ1-2 | TRBV6-5 | CASSEIGPSYGYTF | TGTGCCAGCAGTGAAATCGGACCCTCCTATGGCTACACCTTC
few | - | TRBJ2-7 | TRBV4-2 | CASSQEYRQDPYEQYF | TGTGCCAGCAGCCAAGAATATAGACAGGACCCCTACGAGCAGTACTTC
- | TRBD2 | TRBJ2-1 | TRBV18 | CASSPLTSGGVYNEQFF | TGTGCCAGCTCACCCCTTACTAGCGGAGGTGTGTACAATGAACAGTTCTTC
- | - | TRBJ1-5 | TRBV12-5 | CASGTGQLNQPQHF | TGTGCTAGTGGTACCGGACAGTTAAATCAGCCCCAGCATTTT
- | - | TRBJ1-5 | TRBV18 | CASSPIGGNGNQPQHF | TGTGCCAGCTCCCCCATTGGCGGGAACGGCAATCAGCCCCAGCATTTT
- | - | TRBJ2-1 | TRBV27 | CASSRDYSYNEQFF | TGTGCCAGCAGTCGTGACTACTCCTACAATGAGCAGTTCTTC
- | - | TRBJ2-2 | TRBV4-2 | CASSQYLGVAANTGELFF | TGTGCCAGCAGCCAGTACCTAGGGGTAGCGGCGAACACCGGGGAGCTGTTTTTT
- | - | TRBJ2-7 | TRBV6-1 | CASNIADEQYF | TGTGCCAGCAATATAGCGGACGAGCAGTACTTC
- | TRBD1 | TRBJ2-1 | TRBV18 | CASSPRPGDSEQFF | TGTGCCAGCTCACCAAGGCCCGGGGACAGTGAGCAGTTCTTC
- | TRBD2 | TRBJ2-7 | TRBV6-5 | CASSTGGPGYEQYF | TGTGCCAGCAGTACGGGAGGGCCGGGGTACGAGCAGTACTTC
few | - | TRBJ2-7 | TRBV19 | CASSKHRTASYEQYF | TGTGCCAGTAGTAAACATCGGACAGCTTCCTACGAGCAGTACTTC
- | TRBD2 | TRBJ2-5 | TRBV7-9 | CASSLVTSAETQYF | TGTGCCAGCAGCTTAGTTACTAGCGCTGAGACCCAGTACTTC
- | - | TRBJ2-7 | TRBV29-1 | CSVAQGYEQYF | TGCAGCGTTGCCCAGGGCTACGAGCAGTACTTC
- | - | TRBJ2-2 | TRBV9 | CASSVIGNTGELFF | TGTGCCAGCAGCGTTATAGGCAACACCGGGGAGCTGTTTTTT
- | TRBD2 | TRBJ2-5 | TRBV7-8 | CASTPGRVQETQYF | TGTGCCAGCACCCCTGGGAGGGTTCAAGAGACCCAGTACTTC
- | - | TRBJ1-1 | TRBV27 | CASSLRLMGEAFF | TGTGCCAGCAGTTTAAGGTTGATGGGGGAAGCTTTCTTT
- | - | TRBJ2-3 | TRBV2 | CASSPKGSSTDTQYF | TGTGCCAGCAGCCCGAAGGGATCTAGCACAGATACGCAGTATTTT
- | TRBD1 | TRBJ2-7 | TRBV7-9 | CASSLTGQQTYEQYF | TGTGCCAGCAGCTTAACGGGACAGCAAACCTACGAGCAGTACTTC
once | TRBD1 | TRBJ1-2 | TRBV29-1 | CSVAFGLGTGGSGGYTF | TGCAGCGTTGCGTTTGGTTTGGGGACAGGGGGCTCGGGTGGCTACACCTTC
- | - | TRBJ1-2 | TRBV6-1 | CASNRGSYGGLGYTF | TGTGCCAGCAATCGGGGGTCGTATGGGGGTTTGGGCTACACCTTC
once | - | TRBJ2-2 | TRBV9 | CASSVADSTGELFF | TGTGCCAGCAGCGTAGCAGACTCGACCGGGGAGCTGTTTTTT